This T cell receptor (beta chain) was captured by sequencing in a study of blood T cells in healthy people across ages. Study-wide results and caveats: Whereas aged donors had fewer naive CD4+ cells, long-lived donors had more of them and higher diversity.

Per-sample yields of isolated PBMCs were at least 6 million. A remark on this clonotype: What it recognizes is unknown.

CDR3 length equals 16 residues. J gave up 9 bases and V 1 base, and 9 bases lay outside the gene matches. CDR1 is SGHNT and CDR2 is YENEEA in the germline V gene. A sample-barcoded 5' primer and a J-beta primer mix were used in a second PCR of roughly 7 to 11 cycles. MiXCR was run by TCRdb on the 5' RACE reads, yielding one entry per CDR3 protein. The sample gives about 780,000 distinct CDR3 sequences, around half of which show up once; around 18% is in the top ten. This receptor was identified in a man older than 75 in good health. This chain connects TRBV11-3 to TRBJ2-1, with 10 bases lining up with TRBD1. Sequenced sample: blood. The CDR3 DNA reads as TGTGCCAGCAGCTTAGCGGCCGGGACAGGGGATCGTGAGCAGTTCTTC. Its protein is CASSLAAGTGDREQFF.